This entry describes one T cell receptor (beta chain). What this receptor recognizes is not known. Per-base quality was not reported, and no clone a single base away is much larger than it. PTCy-treated patients were drawn from a prospective multi-institutional clinical trial. Mononuclear cells from peripheral blood and bone marrow were separated by Ficoll-Hypaque density centrifugation and then cryopreserved. The data were obtained in a study of T cells after posttransplantation cyclophosphamide (dated by TCRdb to 2016 to 2018). With regard to the full study: The study tracked T cell repertoire reconstitution by TRB sequencing after myeloablative bone marrow transplantation using posttransplantation cyclophosphamide as GVHD prophylaxis. In 3 patients, up to roughly 3 additional blood samples taken between 2 and 5.2 years after transplant also underwent TRB sequencing, as did pretransplant blood from 4 patients. TRA and TRB clonality were tightly correlated in about ten samples, so subsequent TCR analyses focused on TRB only. Public TRB sequences were compared against a database of over 3,600 sequences linked to responses to pathogens, tumor antigens, self-antigens and alloantigens. Antigen receptor sequencing covered samples from a few dozen PTCy-treated patients and some 15 of their related bone marrow donors. Blood from all 35 or so PTCy patients who had 1-year posttransplant specimens underwent TRB sequencing. General conclusions and limits of the study: Across approximately 41 patients, TRB clonality was highly associated with recipient CMV seropositivity and CMV reactivation, and PTCy diversity was similar to diversity in CNI/methotrexate controls. Donor-recipient similarity was low at 1-2 months but rose over the first year, and later blood repertoires were often dominated by donor CD8+ memory clones. The TRB repertoires of T cells infiltrating skin or GI tract showed only limited overlap with the TRB repertoires of T cells in blood.

Genomic DNA was the input for TRB sequencing, which was run either with the immunoSEQ assay at survey resolution or with the hsTCRB kit. Per the authors' processing: Initial read processing used immunoSEQ software, and repertoire analyses used the LymphoSeq R package. Clonality was computed as 1 minus normalized Shannon entropy, and a Gini coefficient was also calculated for each TRB dataset. Phenotypes of unsorted samples were inferred by mapping TRB sequences from sorted subsets of the recipient or donor onto unsorted samples of the same recipient. In TCRdb, the immuneACCESS table is reduced to in-frame sequences with V and J assigned. These tables do not hold every clone; where another copy was compared, an unresolved V gene accounts for under half, and the others remain unexplained. From that table come the V and J calls and clone size; the DNA was used to work out D and trimming. The sample table contains roughly 49,000 clones; only one count was recorded for more than 70% of them. Clones ranked in the top ten supply approximately 3% of the sample.

The source of this sequence is a man aged 25-45 years with a blood cancer, CMV-positive, and with a related stem cell donor. Sequenced material: PBMCs.

The nucleotide sequence is TGTGCCAGCAGCTTACTAGCGGGGCTCTCTGGGGCCAACGTCCTGACTTTC. Its translation reads: CASSLLAGLSGANVLTF. Recombination connected TRBV9 to TRBJ2-6, with 10 middle bases fitting TRBD2. Its CDR3 holds 17 amino acids, cysteine through phenylalanine. Solely the CDR3 DNA is kept, with 51 bases framed from the first base. Trimming takes 4 bases off V and 0 bases off J; junction bases not matched to a gene: 4. The germline V gene provides CDR1 SGDLS and CDR2 YYNGEE. With the portions outside the CDR3 filled from the reference TRBV9 and TRBJ2-6 genes, the complete variable region becomes DSGVTQTPKHLITATGQRVTLRCSPRSGDLSVYWYQQSLDQGLQFLIQYYNGEERAKGNILERFSAQQFPDLHSELNLSSLELGDSALYFCASSLLAGLSGANVLTFGAGSRLTVL.